The sequence of this T cell receptor beta chain was determined in a study of blood T cell repertoires in COVID-19. The overall study: Material from acute and convalescent COVID-19 was sourced from the United States, Italy and Spain.

The CDR3 is 16 amino acids. Germline CDR1 reads SGHTA; CDR2 reads FQGNSA. The junction had 8 bases not matched to a gene; V was cut back by 5 bases and J by 3 bases. The protocol was immunoSEQ multiplex PCR, while the TCRdb copy is restricted to in-frame clones and leaves out a portion. The sample has about 99,000 clones, around 79% seen once. The chain couples TRBV7-2 to TRBJ2-1, with 9 bases aligning to TRBD2. This clonotype was obtained from a woman aged 80 or over with active or convalescent COVID-19. What was sequenced was peripheral blood. The CDR3 loop is CASSDIAGASYNEQFF. The CDR3 DNA follows: TGTGCCAGCAGCGATATAGCGGGAGCAAGCTACAATGAGCAGTTCTTC.